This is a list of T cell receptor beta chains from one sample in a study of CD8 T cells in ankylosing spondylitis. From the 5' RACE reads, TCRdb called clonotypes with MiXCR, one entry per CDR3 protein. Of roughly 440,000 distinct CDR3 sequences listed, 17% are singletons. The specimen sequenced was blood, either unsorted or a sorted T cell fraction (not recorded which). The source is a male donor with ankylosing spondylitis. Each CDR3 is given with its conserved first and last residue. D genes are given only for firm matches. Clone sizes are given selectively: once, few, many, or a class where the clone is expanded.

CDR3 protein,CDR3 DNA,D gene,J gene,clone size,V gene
CSALPGRVNTEAFF,TGCAGCGCCCTCCCGGGACGGGTGAACACTGAAGCTTTCTTT,.,TRBJ1-1,few,TRBV20-1
CASSRSGALSYNEQFF,TGTGCCAGCAGCCGGTCAGGGGCGCTTTCCTACAATGAGCAGTTCTTC,.,TRBJ2-1,.,TRBV7-3
CSAGTTGNYGYTF,TGCAGCGCAGGGACGACAGGCAACTATGGCTACACCTTC,.,TRBJ1-2,.,TRBV29-1
CASSQPGVGANVLTF,TGCGCCAGCAGCCAACCAGGGGTAGGGGCCAACGTCCTGACTTTC,.,TRBJ2-6,few,TRBV4-3
CASSLAINRDSYNEQFF,TGTGCCAGCAGCTTAGCAATAAACCGGGACTCCTACAATGAGCAGTTCTTC,.,TRBJ2-1,few,TRBV7-2
CASSYTGTSAPHQQFF,TGTGCCAGCAGTTATACCGGGACTAGCGCCCCGCATCAGCAGTTCTTC,TRBD2,TRBJ2-1,.,TRBV12-3/TRBV12-4
CASSPGYGEQFF,TGTGCCAGCAGTCCGGGGTACGGGGAGCAGTTCTTC,.,TRBJ2-1,.,TRBV6-5
CASSQSAGKAYEQYF,TGTGCCAGCAGCCAATCGGCAGGGAAAGCCTACGAGCAGTACTTC,.,TRBJ2-7,.,TRBV3-1
CASSLGAQGAMNTEAFF,TGTGCCAGCAGCTTAGGGGCACAGGGGGCGATGAACACTGAAGCTTTCTTT,TRBD1,TRBJ1-1,few,TRBV7-2
CSARGSARTGGNEQFF,TGCAGTGCTAGGGGATCGGCACGGACAGGTGGCAATGAGCAGTTCTTC,TRBD1,TRBJ2-1,.,TRBV20-1
CASRADLNQPQHF,TGTGCCAGCAGAGCTGATCTCAATCAGCCCCAGCATTTT,.,TRBJ1-5,many,TRBV12-3/TRBV12-4
CASSTLGTGSYNEQFF,TGTGCCAGCAGTACCCTTGGGACAGGGTCCTACAATGAGCAGTTCTTC,TRBD1,TRBJ2-1,.,TRBV28
CASSVGGTYYNEQFF,TGTGCCAGCAGCGTAGGTGGGACTTATTACAATGAGCAGTTCTTC,.,TRBJ2-1,many,TRBV9
CSARLGGQRNTEAFF,TGCAGTGCTAGGCTGGGTGGGCAGAGGAACACTGAAGCTTTCTTT,.,TRBJ1-1,few,TRBV20-1
CASSLVGAGNTIYF,TGTGCCAGCAGTTTAGTAGGAGCTGGAAACACCATATATTTT,.,TRBJ1-3,few,TRBV27
CAWSGIGVLNEKLFF,TGTGCCTGGAGTGGTATCGGGGTCCTGAATGAAAAACTGTTTTTT,.,TRBJ1-4,few,TRBV30
CASSLGPGTTNEKLFF,TGTGCCAGCAGCTTGGGGCCAGGCACAACTAATGAAAAACTGTTTTTT,.,TRBJ1-4,few,TRBV5-5
CASSGTINEKLFF,TGTGCCAGCAGTGGGACAATTAATGAAAAACTGTTTTTT,.,TRBJ1-4,few,TRBV2
CASSLAHRDRGRVAFF,TGTGCCAGCAGCTTAGCACACCGGGACAGGGGGCGTGTAGCTTTCTTT,TRBD1,TRBJ1-1,few,TRBV7-2
CASSDWTLMDISNQPQHF,TGTGCCAGCAGTGATTGGACACTCATGGATATTAGCAATCAGCCCCAGCATTTT,.,TRBJ1-5,few,TRBV6-1
CASSVGVSYNEQFF,TGTGCCAGCAGCGTAGGGGTCTCCTACAATGAGCAGTTCTTC,.,TRBJ2-1,.,TRBV3-1
CASSYSGGSGELFF,TGTGCCAGCAGTTACTCTGGGGGGTCCGGGGAGCTGTTTTTT,.,TRBJ2-2,few,TRBV6-2/TRBV6-3
CASSVDGRAVNEQFF,TGTGCCAGCAGCGTAGACGGGAGGGCCGTGAATGAGCAGTTCTTC,TRBD2,TRBJ2-1,.,TRBV9
CASVRGINEQFF,TGTGCCAGCGTGCGGGGGATCAATGAGCAGTTCTTC,TRBD2,TRBJ2-1,.,TRBV6-6
CASSVEQLASNEQFF,TGTGCCAGCAGCGTAGAACAACTAGCCTCGAATGAGCAGTTCTTC,.,TRBJ2-1,.,TRBV9
CAISGQLEYNEQFF,TGTGCCATCAGTGGGCAGCTTGAATACAATGAGCAGTTCTTC,.,TRBJ2-1,.,TRBV10-3
CASSSNRGGYNEQFF,TGCGCCAGCAGCTCGAACAGGGGGGGTTACAATGAGCAGTTCTTC,.,TRBJ2-1,many,TRBV5-1